These 24 T cell receptor beta chains share one sample of origin, sequenced in a study of high-grade serous ovarian cancer treatment subgroups (dated by TCRdb to the early 2020s). Library prep was done by the immunoSEQ multiplex PCR assay. TCRdb stores this immuneACCESS table with in-frame sequences only. Part of the clones is absent; in the studies checked, under half of the shortfall reflects unresolved V genes, and no reason is known for the rest. This sample comprises 15,000 or so clones, 70% to 90% of them detected only once. The top ten clones comprise roughly 6.4% of the sample. Tumor samples were collected prior to definitive surgery or chemotherapy. Sequenced material: tumor tissue. The receptors come from a human donor with high-grade serous ovarian cancer.

V and J are TRBV4-2 and TRBJ2-1; D not resolved. The V gene's germline CDR1 is LGHNA and CDR2 YNFKEQ. This CDR3 has 15 amino acids. V was pared by 0 bases and J by 2 bases, with 8 bases between. CDR3 loop: CASSQDVVTYNEQFF. The CDR3 coding sequence is TGTGCCAGCAGCCAAGATGTCGTCACCTACAATGAGCAGTTCTTC.

The chain links TRBV7-2 to TRBJ1-1; D not certain. The V and J ends lost 2 bases and 3 bases respectively, with 13 bases between them. The CDR3 is 15 residues long. Germline assignment: CDR1 SGHTA and CDR2 FQGNSA. CDR3 in DNA: TGTGCCAGCAGCTTACGTATGGGATCAGACACTGAAGCTTTCTTT. As protein: CASSLRMGSDTEAFF.

The gene calls are TRBV6-6 and TRBJ2-1, with D uncertain. The CDR3 is 14 residues long. Germline CDR1 is MNHNY and CDR2 is SVGAGI (reference sequence). The germline V and J ends were trimmed by 2 bases and 9 bases, with 14 bases remaining between them. CDR3 nucleotides: TGTGCCAGCAGTTACCAACCTCCGATGGGTGAGCAGTTCTTC. This sequence encodes CASSYQPPMGEQFF.

The chain combines TRBV6-1 with TRBJ2-2, with D possibly called TRBD1 or TRBD2 (5 bases each). Per the germline V gene, CDR1 is MNHNS and CDR2 is SASEGT. The V and J ends lost 3 bases and 7 bases respectively, with 12 bases between them. This CDR3 has 14 residues. The CDR3 is CASSEGVWNGELFF. CDR3 nucleotides: TGTGCCAGCAGTGAGGGGGTGTGGAACGGGGAGCTGTTTTTT.

The chain recombines TRBV5-6 with TRBJ2-7; 8 positions match TRBD1. V gave up 4 bases and J gave up 2 bases; unmatched junction bases: 8. Germline CDR1 reads SGHDT; CDR2 reads YYEEEE. The CDR3 has 15 residues. The CDR3 DNA reads as TGTGCCAGCAGCCTGACAGGGGATCTCACCTACGAGCAGTACTTC. Translation gives CASSLTGDLTYEQYF.

The chain couples TRBV28 to TRBJ1-2; no clear D gene. The V and J ends lost 7 bases and 4 bases respectively, with 16 bases between them. The CDR3 has 14 residues. CDR1 is MDHEN, CDR2 SYDVKM, per germline. DNA for the CDR3: TGTGCCAGCACCCTATCGCTGTTCAGCTATGGCTACACCTTC. It specifies CASTLSLFSYGYTF.

The V gene is TRBV10-3, the J gene TRBJ2-7; maybe TRBD1 (5 bases). V was pared by 0 bases and J by 3 bases, with 9 bases between. The V gene's germline CDR1 is ENHRY and CDR2 SYGVKD. This CDR3 is 14 amino acids long. In nucleotides, the CDR3 is TGTGCCATCAGTGAGTCGAGCAGGGTCTACGAGCAGTACTTC. Its translation: CAISESSRVYEQYF.

The chain carries TRBV5-1 and TRBJ2-1; 7 nucleotides align to TRBD1. V shed 4 bases, J shed 3 bases, and the junction held 7 bases outside the gene matches. This CDR3 is built from 15 residues. Germline assignment: CDR1 SGHRS and CDR2 YFSETQ. CDR3 DNA: TGCGCCAGCAGCGCCGGGGACAGAGTCTACAATGAGCAGTTCTTC. The encoded protein is CASSAGDRVYNEQFF.

This chain connects TRBV5-1 to TRBJ2-6; D call uncertain. The CDR3 covers 15 residues. Germline assignment: CDR1 SGHRS and CDR2 YFSETQ. V lost 3 bases, J lost 0 bases, and 7 bases lay in between. The DNA of the CDR3 is TGCGCCAGCAGCTCCTTCGCCTCTGGGGCCAACGTCCTGACTTTC. As protein: CASSSFASGANVLTF.

The V and J genes are TRBV28 and TRBJ2-7, with 7 bases identical to TRBD1. J gave up 3 bases and V 3 bases, and 8 bases lay outside the gene matches. Germline assignment: CDR1 MDHEN and CDR2 SYDVKM. The CDR3 totals 15 residues. The CDR3 is CASSFGLPGGYEQYF. The CDR3 DNA reads TGTGCCAGCAGTTTTGGTTTGCCAGGGGGCTACGAGCAGTACTTC.

This clone appeared once. V gene TRBV30 combines with J gene TRBJ1-6; D uncertain. The CDR3 has 13 amino acids. In germline, CDR1 is GTSNPN, CDR2 SVGIG (reference sequence). Trimming left V 3 bases short and J 3 bases short, with 6 bases between. CDR3 DNA: TGTGCCTGGAGCGCTAACTATAATTCACCCCTCCACTTT. This encodes CAWSANYNSPLHF.

The chain links TRBV5-1 to TRBJ1-4, with 11 bases aligning to TRBD1. Germline CDR1 and CDR2: SGHRS and YFSETQ. The V gene end was trimmed by 0 bases and the J gene end by 8 bases; junction bases not matched to a gene: 3. The CDR3 consists of 15 residues. CDR3 protein: CASSLGTGGQEKLFF. In DNA, the CDR3 is TGCGCCAGCAGCTTGGGGACAGGGGGCCAAGAAAAACTGTTTTTT.

The chain employs TRBV19 and TRBJ1-3; D is uncertain. The germline gives CDR1 LNHDA, CDR2 SQIVND (reference sequence). V was trimmed by 3 bases and J by 0 bases, leaving 9 bases between them. The CDR3 is 15 amino acids. DNA of the CDR3: TGTGCCAGTAGTATTTACGGGAACTCTGGAAACACCATATATTTT. Encoded protein: CASSIYGNSGNTIYF.

This chain uses TRBV5-8 with TRBJ2-5; TRBD1 matches 8 bases. The germline V gene has CDR1 SGHTS and CDR2 YDEGEE. J lost 5 bases, V lost 2 bases, and 11 bases had no gene match. The CDR3 is 16 residues long. The CDR3 spells CASSLSGQVTAETQYF. CDR3 sequence (DNA): TGTGCCAGCAGCTTATCGGGACAGGTTACCGCGGAGACCCAGTACTTC.

Of note for this clone: Other nucleotide sequences in the sample specify the same CDR3. This chain connects TRBV29-1 to TRBJ1-2; no clear D. Germline V lookup: CDR1 SQVTM, CDR2 ANQGSEA. This CDR3 has 11 residues. The germline V and J ends were trimmed by 6 bases and 2 bases, with 7 bases remaining between them. Here the CDR3 reads CSVVENYGYTF. CDR3 sequence (DNA): TGCAGCGTGGTGGAAAACTATGGCTACACCTTC. Full variable domain (rest looked up from reference TRBV29-1 and TRBJ1-2): SAVISQKPSRDICQRGTSLTIQCQVDSQVTMMFWYRQQPGQSLTLIATANQGSEATYESGFVIDKFPISRPNLTFSTLTVSNMSPEDSSIYLCSVVENYGYTFGSGTRLTVV.

This clone appeared a single time. The rearrangement joins TRBV30 to TRBJ1-2; 8 positions agree with TRBD1. Germline CDR1 is GTSNPN and CDR2 is SVGIG (reference sequence). The trim removed 3 bases at V and 0 bases at J, leaving 3 bases unmatched. The CDR3 consists of 14 residues. The CDR3 region has the DNA TGTGCCTGGAGGCAGGGGGCAGCTAACTATGGCTACACCTTC. The encoded protein is CAWRQGAANYGYTF.

This clone was detected once. The chain recombines TRBV7-9 with TRBJ2-4; tentative D call: TRBD2 (6 bases). V was clipped by 3 bases and J by 6 bases, with 12 bases between them. Germline V gene sequence: CDR1 SEHNR, CDR2 FQNEAQ (reference sequence). The length of the CDR3 is 14 residues. CDR3 DNA: TGTGCCAGCAGCTTCGGGAGAGGGGCAAACATTCAGTACTTC. It yields the protein CASSFGRGANIQYF.

The chain is built from TRBV6-5 and TRBJ1-4; 7 bases line up with TRBD1. CDR3 length equals 14 residues. Germline V gene lookup returns CDR1 MNHEY and CDR2 SVGAGI. The V and J ends lost 10 bases and 2 bases, in that order; junction bases with no gene match: 7. DNA for the CDR3: TGTGCCACCAAGACAGGGATGACTAATGAAAAACTGTTTTTT. Protein: CATKTGMTNEKLFF.

V and J are TRBV19 and TRBJ2-5; D is uncertain. The germline gives CDR1 LNHDA, CDR2 SQIVND (reference sequence). The CDR3 runs to 14 residues. With 7 bases removed from V and 5 bases from J, the gap between germline ends came to 17 bases. This CDR3 is CASNEVVGVETQYF. Here the CDR3 DNA reads TGTGCCAGTAATGAAGTGGTTGGAGTGGAGACCCAGTACTTC. Filled out from reference TRBV19 and TRBJ2-5, the complete variable domain reads DGGITQSPKYLFRKEGQNVTLSCEQNLNHDAMYWYRQDPGQGLRLIYYSQIVNDFQKGDIAEGYSVSREKKESFPLTVTSAQKNPTAFYLCASNEVVGVETQYFGPGTRLLVL.

V and J are TRBV9 and TRBJ1-1; unclear D gene. Germline V gene lookup returns CDR1 SGDLS and CDR2 YYNGEE. V shed 0 bases and J shed 0 bases, with 3 bases lying between them. The CDR3 has 13 amino acids. Here the CDR3 DNA reads TGTGCCAGCAGCGTAGACGTGAACACTGAAGCTTTCTTT. As protein: CASSVDVNTEAFF.

This chain joins TRBV7-9 and TRBJ2-5; 11 bases are a match to TRBD2. V gave up 0 bases and J gave up 1 base; unmatched junction bases: 1. The germline CDR1 and CDR2 sequences are SEHNR and FQNEAQ (reference sequence). This CDR3 comprises 16 residues. The CDR3 loop reads CASSLASGGAQETQYF. The CDR3, as DNA: TGTGCCAGCAGCTTAGCTAGCGGGGGGGCCCAAGAGACCCAGTACTTC.

The chain couples TRBV10-3 to TRBJ1-6, with D maybe TRBD1 (6 bases). The germline V and J ends were trimmed by 6 bases and 8 bases, with 17 bases remaining between them. The CDR3 totals 15 residues. CDR1 is ENHRY and CDR2 is SYGVKD in the germline V gene. The CDR3 sequence is CAIRPGEGWDSPLHF. CDR3 coding DNA: TGTGCCATCAGGCCAGGGGAGGGTTGGGATTCACCCCTCCACTTT.

V usage is TRBV11-2 and J usage is TRBJ2-7; TRBD2 might be the D (6 bases). Per germline, CDR1 SGHAT and CDR2 FQNNGV. V shed 7 bases and J shed 4 bases, with 17 bases lying between them. CDR3 length: 14 residues. The chain's CDR3 is CASNTPWGVYEQYF. The CDR3, as DNA: TGTGCCAGCAACACCCCTTGGGGGGTATACGAGCAGTACTTC.

J is TRBJ1-4 and V is TRBV4-1, with TRBD1 as a possible D gene (5 bases). CDR3 length: 18 amino acids. Trimming shortened V by 2 bases and J by 8 bases, and 24 bases separated the two germline ends. In germline, CDR1 is MGHRA, CDR2 YSYEKL. The CDR3 nucleotides are TGCGCCAGCAGCCAACCCATTCTGAGGGGAGAACCGAGGGAAAAACTGTTTTTT. Its protein product is CASSQPILRGEPREKLFF.